Detailed here is one T cell receptor (beta chain). As originally analysed: Using reference gene primer amplification, nucleated cell counts were estimated. Using immunoSEQ multiplex PCR, the repertoire was profiled, and TCRdb retains in-frame clones only, with some absent. V, J and clone size reflect that table, while D and trimming were determined from the DNA. This sample has approximately 80,000 clones, with around 84% found just once. This entry is derived from a study of blood T cell repertoires in COVID-19. Study-level information: PBMCs, B-cell-depleted T cells, or T cells were the source of the cDNA or gDNA that made up the material.

Deletions cut 6 bases from V and 0 bases from J, with 9 bases between. Germline V gene data show CDR1 as SNHLY and CDR2 as FYNNEI. CDR3 length equals 14 residues. The V gene is TRBV2, the J gene TRBJ1-5; no clear D. The sequencing input was peripheral blood. The receptor comes from a man in his forties with acute or convalescent COVID-19. The CDR3 DNA reads as TGTGCCAGCAGACTCTTGTATAGCAATCAGCCCCAGCATTTT. This translates into CASRLLYSNQPQHF.